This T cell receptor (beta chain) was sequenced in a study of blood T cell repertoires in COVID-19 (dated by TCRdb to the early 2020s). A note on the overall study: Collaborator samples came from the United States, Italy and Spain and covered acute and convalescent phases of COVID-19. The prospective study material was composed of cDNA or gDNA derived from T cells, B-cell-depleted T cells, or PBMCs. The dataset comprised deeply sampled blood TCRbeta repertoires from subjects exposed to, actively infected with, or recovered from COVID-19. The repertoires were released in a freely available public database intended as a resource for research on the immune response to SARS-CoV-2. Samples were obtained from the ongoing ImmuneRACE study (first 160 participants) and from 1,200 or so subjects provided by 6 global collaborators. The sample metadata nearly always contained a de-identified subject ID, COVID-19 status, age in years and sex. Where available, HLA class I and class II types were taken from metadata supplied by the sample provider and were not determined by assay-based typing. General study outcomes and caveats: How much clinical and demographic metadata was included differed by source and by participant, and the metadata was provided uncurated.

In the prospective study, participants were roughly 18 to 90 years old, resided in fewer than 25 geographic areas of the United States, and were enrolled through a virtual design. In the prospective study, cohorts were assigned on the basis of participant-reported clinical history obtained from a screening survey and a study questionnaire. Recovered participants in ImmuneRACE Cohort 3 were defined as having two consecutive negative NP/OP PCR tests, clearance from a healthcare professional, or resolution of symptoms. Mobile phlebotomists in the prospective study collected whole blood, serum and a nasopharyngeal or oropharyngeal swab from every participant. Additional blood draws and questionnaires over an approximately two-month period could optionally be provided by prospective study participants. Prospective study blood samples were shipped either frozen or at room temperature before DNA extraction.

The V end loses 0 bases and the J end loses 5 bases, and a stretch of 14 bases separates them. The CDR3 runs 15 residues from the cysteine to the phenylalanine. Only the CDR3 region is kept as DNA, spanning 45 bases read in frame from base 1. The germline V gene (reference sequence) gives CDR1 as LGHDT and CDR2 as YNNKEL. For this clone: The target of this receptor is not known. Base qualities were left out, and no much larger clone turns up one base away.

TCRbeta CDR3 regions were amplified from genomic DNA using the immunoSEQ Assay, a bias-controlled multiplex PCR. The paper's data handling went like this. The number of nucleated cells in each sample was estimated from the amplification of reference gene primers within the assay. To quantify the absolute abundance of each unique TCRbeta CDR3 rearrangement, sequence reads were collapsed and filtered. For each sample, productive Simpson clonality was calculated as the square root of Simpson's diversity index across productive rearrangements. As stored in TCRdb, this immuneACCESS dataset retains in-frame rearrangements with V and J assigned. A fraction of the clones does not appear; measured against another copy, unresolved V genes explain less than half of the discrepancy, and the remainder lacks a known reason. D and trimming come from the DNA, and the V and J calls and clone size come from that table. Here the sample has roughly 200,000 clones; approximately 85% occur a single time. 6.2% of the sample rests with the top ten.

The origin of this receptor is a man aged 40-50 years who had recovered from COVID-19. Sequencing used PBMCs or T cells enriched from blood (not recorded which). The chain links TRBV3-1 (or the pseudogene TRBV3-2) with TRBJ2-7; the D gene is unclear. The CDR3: CASSQDLVAKDEQYF. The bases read TGTGCCAGCAGCCAAGATCTTGTAGCCAAAGACGAGCAGTACTTC.